The 27 T cell receptor beta chains in this list originate from one sample, sequenced in a study of blood T cell repertoires in COVID-19. Sequencing used immunoSEQ multiplex PCR; TCRdb keeps in-frame clones, though not all of them. The profile covers about 280,000 clones, with around 93% appearing a single time and approximately 3% taken by the ten largest. The sequenced sample was PBMCs or T cells enriched from blood (not recorded which). These receptors were taken from a man in his forties who had been exposed to COVID-19.

This clone is a singleton in its sample. The chain employs TRBV30 and TRBJ2-3; 10 bases fit TRBD1. Per the germline V gene, CDR1 is GTSNPN and CDR2 is SVGIG (reference sequence). The CDR3 consists of 16 residues. The V gene end was trimmed by 0 bases and the J gene end by 4 bases; junction bases not matched to a gene: 7. CDR3 sequence: CAWSVMDRGFSDTQYF. CDR3 in DNA: TGTGCCTGGAGTGTAATGGACAGGGGGTTCTCAGATACGCAGTATTTT.

The rearrangement uses TRBV28 and TRBJ2-5, with 11 bases aligning to TRBD2. After removal of 5 bases from V and 2 bases from J, the junction contained 7 bases not matched to a gene. The CDR3 loop spans 16 amino acids. Per the germline V gene, CDR1 is MDHEN and CDR2 is SYDVKM. The CDR3 bases are TGTGCCAGCAGTACTCGGGGGACTAGCGGTCAAGAGACCCAGTACTTC. As protein: CASSTRGTSGQETQYF.

CDR3 in DNA: TGTGCCACCAGCGCGGACAGGGGATCTGGAAACACCATATATTTT. Translated, it gives CATSADRGSGNTIYF. V usage is TRBV15 and J usage is TRBJ1-3; 9 positions agree with TRBD1. This CDR3 is built from 15 residues. Germline CDR1 is LNHNV and CDR2 is YYDKDF (reference sequence). V shed 5 bases, J shed 1 base, and the junction held 3 bases outside the gene matches.

This chain uses TRBV9 with TRBJ2-5; 7 bases fit TRBD1. With 4 bases clipped from V and 2 bases from J, the junction kept 5 bases outside the gene matches. Per germline, CDR1 SGDLS and CDR2 YYNGEE. This CDR3 has 14 amino acids. Here the CDR3 DNA reads TGTGCCAGCAGCCCACTGACAGGGCAAGAGACCCAGTACTTC. Translated, it gives CASSPLTGQETQYF.

This chain joins TRBV19 and TRBJ2-3, with 7 bases identical to TRBD2. V lost 5 bases, J lost 0 bases, and 5 bases stayed unmatched. Per germline, CDR1 LNHDA and CDR2 SQIVND (reference sequence). The CDR3 loop spans 15 amino acids. In DNA form, the CDR3 reads TGTGCCAGTAGTTCACTTAGCGGGAGCACAGATACGCAGTATTTT. It is translated as CASSSLSGSTDTQYF.

This CDR3 is CASSLLAGVAGELFF. The CDR3 coding sequence is TGTGCCAGCAGCTTGCTAGCGGGAGTGGCCGGGGAGCTGTTTTTT. The V and J genes are TRBV7-9 and TRBJ2-2, with 10 bases identical to TRBD2. The CDR3 has 15 residues. Germline-derived CDR1 and CDR2 are SEHNR and FQNEAQ (reference sequence). The V gene end was trimmed by 3 bases and the J gene end by 6 bases; junction bases not matched to a gene: 4.

The J gene is TRBJ1-5, the V gene TRBV6-5; D may be TRBD1 (5 bases). Per the germline V gene, CDR1 is MNHEY and CDR2 is SVGAGI. There are 13 residues in the CDR3. Trimming removed 8 bases at V and 5 bases at J, with 13 bases between. DNA for the CDR3: TGTGCCAGCTCCCGACAGTCTGATCAGCCCCAGCATTTT. The encoded protein is CASSRQSDQPQHF.

There are a few counts of this clone. The chain carries TRBV4-2 and TRBJ1-6; TRBD1 agrees at 8 bases. The germline V gene has CDR1 LGHNA and CDR2 YNFKEQ. The junction had 7 bases not matched to a gene; V was cut back by 0 bases and J by 9 bases. The CDR3 totals 16 residues. For the CDR3, the DNA is TGTGCCAGCAGCCAAGACGCGGACAGGGTTGCTTCACCCCTCCACTTT. This translates into CASSQDADRVASPLHF.

The genes are TRBV29-1 and TRBJ2-1; 12 bases agree with TRBD2. This CDR3 is built from 15 residues. V shed 5 bases, J shed 0 bases, and the junction held 2 bases outside the gene matches. CDR1 SQVTM and CDR2 ANQGSEA come from the germline V gene. CDR3 in DNA: TGCAGCGTTCCGACTAGCGGGAGCTCCTACAATGAGCAGTTCTTC. Protein product: CSVPTSGSSYNEQFF.

V is TRBV6-5 and J is TRBJ2-7, with D perhaps matching TRBD2 (5 bases). This CDR3 region has 13 residues. CDR1 is MNHEY and CDR2 is SVGAGI in the germline V gene. Trimming cost V 2 bases and J 2 bases, with 7 bases left between them. The CDR3 loop reads CASSYGSPYEQYF. CDR3 DNA: TGTGCCAGCAGTTACGGGAGTCCCTACGAGCAGTACTTC.

Only a few counts were recorded for this clone. The V call is TRBV4-2, the J call TRBJ2-7; D possibly corresponds to TRBD2 (6 bases). The CDR3 is made up of 13 amino acids. The germline V and J ends were trimmed by 1 base and 5 bases, with 9 bases remaining between them. Germline loops: CDR1 LGHNA, CDR2 YNFKEQ. The CDR3 DNA follows: TGTGCCAGCAGCCAAGTTAGCGGAAACGAGCAGTACTTC. It codes for CASSQVSGNEQYF.

The CDR3 is CASSLGRLYEQYF. As DNA, the CDR3 is TGTGCCAGCAGTTTGGGGCGGCTATACGAGCAGTACTTC. The chain combines TRBV28 with TRBJ2-7, with D tentatively TRBD1 (5 bases). The germline V and J ends were trimmed by 3 bases and 4 bases, with 10 bases remaining between them. CDR3 length: 13 residues. The V gene's germline CDR1 is MDHEN and CDR2 SYDVKM.

The CDR3 DNA reads as TGTGCCAGCAACCGGGAGGGAGTCTTAGGCTACACCTTC. Translation gives CASNREGVLGYTF. This rearrangement joins TRBV2 to TRBJ1-2; the D is unclear. From germline, CDR1 is SNHLY and CDR2 FYNNEI. There are 13 residues in the CDR3. V lost 7 bases to trimming and J lost 8 bases, with 17 bases between them.

The rearrangement joins TRBV19 to TRBJ1-3; 7 nucleotides agree with TRBD1. The CDR3 length is 16 residues. Germline lookup yields CDR1 LNHDA and CDR2 SQIVND (reference sequence). Trimming took 5 bases from V and 0 from J; bases not matched to a gene: 7. CDR3 in DNA: TGTGCCAGTAGTGGGACAGCGCGCCTCTCTGGAAACACCATATATTTT. Translating it yields CASSGTARLSGNTIYF. Combining the CDR3 with reference TRBV19 and TRBJ1-3 gives the whole variable domain DGGITQSPKYLFRKEGQNVTLSCEQNLNHDAMYWYRQDPGQGLRLIYYSQIVNDFQKGDIAEGYSVSREKKESFPLTVTSAQKNPTAFYLCASSGTARLSGNTIYFGEGSWLTVV.

V gene TRBV6-4 combines with J gene TRBJ2-2; a weak D match, TRBD2 (6 bases). V lost 3 bases to trimming and J lost 3 bases, with 11 bases between them. The V gene's germline CDR1 is MRHNA and CDR2 SNTAGT. This CDR3 has 15 amino acids. The CDR3 bases are TGTGCCAGCAGTGAGGGAGGAGATTACACCGGGGAGCTGTTTTTT. This encodes CASSEGGDYTGELFF.

This clone was seen a single time. The chain uses TRBV6-6 and TRBJ2-7, with 7 bases matching TRBD1. With V trimmed by 6 bases and J by 3 bases, 2 bases remained unmatched. CDR3 length: 12 amino acids. Germline loops: CDR1 MNHNY, CDR2 SVGAGI (reference sequence). CDR3 region: CASRRDSYEQYF. CDR3 bases: TGTGCCAGCAGACGGGACAGCTACGAGCAGTACTTC.

Only one count was recorded for this clone. V gene TRBV30 combines with J gene TRBJ2-3; 11 bases are shared with TRBD2. With V trimmed by 2 bases and J by 5 bases, 6 bases remained unmatched. The germline V gene encodes CDR1 GTSNPN and CDR2 SVGIG (reference sequence). CDR3 length: 15 amino acids. The CDR3 is CAWSSLAGVIDTQYF. The CDR3 DNA follows: TGTGCCTGGAGTTCACTAGCGGGAGTCATAGATACGCAGTATTTT.

This chain uses TRBV5-4 with TRBJ1-1; 8 bases are a match to TRBD1. Trimming removed 3 bases from V and 6 bases from J; junction bases left unmatched: 10. The length of the CDR3 is 15 residues. Per germline, CDR1 SGHNT and CDR2 YYREEE (reference sequence). CDR3: CASSSMAGGVPEAFF. DNA of the CDR3: TGTGCCAGCAGCTCGATGGCAGGGGGCGTTCCTGAAGCTTTCTTT.

The genes are TRBV12-3 or TRBV12-4 and TRBJ1-3, with D uncertain. The V end was cut by 8 bases, the J end by 4 bases, with 9 bases between. CDR3 size: 12 residues. The CDR3 here is CASRFRGNTIYF. CDR3 bases: TGTGCCAGCCGATTTCGGGGAAACACCATATATTTT.

The rearrangement uses TRBV24-1 and TRBJ1-2, with unresolved D. This CDR3 region has 13 residues. V dropped 4 bases and J dropped 4 bases, with 9 bases sitting between them. Germline loops: CDR1 KGHDR, CDR2 SFDVKD. CDR3 bases: TGTGCCACCAGTGACCCCCCCGGCTATGGCTACACCTTC. Translated: CATSDPPGYGYTF.

The chain carries TRBV28 and TRBJ2-7; 9 bases line up with TRBD2. Germline trimming cut 7 bases from V and 3 bases from J; bases unmatched to any gene: 13. The CDR3 is 16 residues long. CDR1 and CDR2 (germline): MDHEN, SYDVKM. CDR3 protein: CASTERGAGGDYEQYF. The CDR3 bases are TGTGCCAGCACCGAAAGGGGTGCGGGAGGGGACTACGAGCAGTACTTC.

This clone was observed a few times. Other DNA sequences from this sample encode an identical CDR3 as well. The rearrangement links TRBV4-3 to TRBJ2-7; possible D gene TRBD2, 6 bases. Trimming took 0 bases from V and 6 from J, leaving 6 bases between them. The CDR3 runs to 12 residues. Germline CDR1 and CDR2: LGHNA and YSLEER. The chain's CDR3 is CASSQEGGEQYF. The CDR3 DNA is TGCGCCAGCAGCCAAGAGGGGGGCGAGCAGTACTTC.

The rearrangement links TRBV27 to TRBJ2-7; D is perhaps TRBD2 (5 bases). Germline CDR1 reads MNHEY; CDR2 reads SMNVEV (reference sequence). The germline V and J ends were trimmed by 3 bases and 2 bases, with 23 bases remaining between them. This CDR3 is built from 18 residues. In DNA form, the CDR3 reads TGTGCCAGCAGTTTGGTGGGTTATGGACGGGAAGATACCTACGAGCAGTACTTC. Residues: CASSLVGYGREDTYEQYF.

The V call is TRBV11-2, the J call TRBJ2-1, with D possibly matching TRBD1 (6 bases). The germline CDR1 and CDR2 sequences are SGHAT and FQNNGV. Between the trimmed V and J ends, which lost 3 bases and 5 bases, there was a span of 17 bases. CDR3 size: 16 residues. DNA for the CDR3: TGTGCCAGCAGCTTGAGGCAGGGGTCTAGAGACAATGAGCAGTTCTTC. Translation gives CASSLRQGSRDNEQFF.

The chain joins TRBV19 to TRBJ1-4; D is undetermined. V gave up 4 bases and J gave up 5 bases, with 11 bases separating them. The CDR3 runs to 14 residues. Germline V gives CDR1 LNHDA, CDR2 SQIVND (reference sequence). The CDR3 DNA sequence: TGTGCCAGTAGTAGAAGGGAGGAAAATGAAAAACTGTTTTTT. This codes for CASSRREENEKLFF. Using reference TRBV19 and TRBJ1-4 for the parts outside the CDR3, the full variable domain is DGGITQSPKYLFRKEGQNVTLSCEQNLNHDAMYWYRQDPGQGLRLIYYSQIVNDFQKGDIAEGYSVSREKKESFPLTVTSAQKNPTAFYLCASSRREENEKLFFGSGTQLSVL.

The J gene is TRBJ2-2, the V gene TRBV4-3; 11 bases line up with TRBD2. Germline CDR1 LGHNA, CDR2 YSLEER. This CDR3 has 17 amino acids. V was pared by 0 bases and J by 4 bases, with 4 bases of the junction left unmatched. The DNA for the CDR3 is TGCGCCAGCAGCCAAGATAGAACTAGCGGGAGCACCGGGGAGCTGTTTTTT. It codes for CASSQDRTSGSTGELFF.

J is TRBJ2-4 and V is TRBV27; no clear D gene. Trimming removed 5 bases at V and 1 base at J, with 15 bases between. The CDR3 is 16 amino acids. The germline V gene encodes CDR1 MNHEY and CDR2 SMNVEV (reference sequence). CDR3 region: CASSHQRILAKNIQYF. The CDR3 DNA follows: TGTGCCAGCAGTCATCAACGAATACTGGCCAAAAACATTCAGTACTTC.